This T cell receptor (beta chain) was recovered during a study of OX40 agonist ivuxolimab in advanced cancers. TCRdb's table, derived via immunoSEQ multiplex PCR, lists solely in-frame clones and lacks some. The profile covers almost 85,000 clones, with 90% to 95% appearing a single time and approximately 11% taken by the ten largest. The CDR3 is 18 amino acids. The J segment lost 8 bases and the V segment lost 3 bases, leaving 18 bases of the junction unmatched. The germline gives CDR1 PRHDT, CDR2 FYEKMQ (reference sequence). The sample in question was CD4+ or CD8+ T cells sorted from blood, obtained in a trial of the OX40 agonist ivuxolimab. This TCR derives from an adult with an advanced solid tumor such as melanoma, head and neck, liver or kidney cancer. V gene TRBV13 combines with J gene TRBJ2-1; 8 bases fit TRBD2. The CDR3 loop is CASSFPEYRGRLAHEQFF. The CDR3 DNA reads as TGTGCCAGCAGCTTTCCCGAGTATCGCGGGAGGCTGGCTCATGAGCAGTTCTTC. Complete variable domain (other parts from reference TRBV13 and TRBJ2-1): AAGVIQSPRHLIKEKRETATLKCYPIPRHDTVYWYQQGPGQDPQFLISFYEKMQSDKGSIPDRFSAQQFSDYHSELNMSSLELGDSALYFCASSFPEYRGRLAHEQFFGPGTRLTVL.